A selection of T cell receptor beta chains follows, all from one sample in a study of T-cell reconstitution after alpha-beta-depleted transplantation in children. TCRdb re-called the PCR reads with MiXCR, one entry per CDR3 protein. The sample has some 500,000 distinct CDR3 sequences, around 17% seen once. Sequencing used PBMCs from the stem cell graft donor, obtained from the stem cell graft. These TCRs come from a human donor who donated a stem cell graft to a child with acute lymphoblastic leukemia. CDR3s include the opening cysteine and the closing phenylalanine or tryptophan. The order of the fields is clone size, D gene, J gene, V gene, CDR3 DNA, CDR3 protein. A D gene is named only where the DNA matches it firmly. For some rows the clone size is stated as once, few or many, or as a class when expanded; others skip it.

NA | NA | TRBJ2-3 | TRBV7-9 | TGTGCCAGCAGCCCCCCGCCTTTACAGGTCCATACGCAGTATTTT | CASSPPPLQVHTQYF
many | TRBD1 | TRBJ1-2 | TRBV20-1 | TGCAGTGCTACTGGACAGGGACCATCCTATGGCTACACCTTC | CSATGQGPSYGYTF
NA | TRBD1 | TRBJ2-3 | TRBV20-1 | TGCAGTGCTTCCCACAGACAGGGAGGCACAGATACGCAGTATTTT | CSASHRQGGTDTQYF
few | NA | TRBJ1-1 | TRBV13 | TGTGCCAGCAGCTTAGGAGGTGAGGCTGAAGCTTTCTTT | CASSLGGEAEAFF
NA | NA | TRBJ1-1 | TRBV6-1 | TGTGCCAGCAGTGAAGCTCCCGGGGACACTGAAGCTTTCTTT | CASSEAPGDTEAFF
few | NA | TRBJ2-1 | TRBV29-1 | TGCAGCGTTGAAGAAGGGGAGCAGTTCTTC | CSVEEGEQFF
once | NA | TRBJ2-5 | TRBV12-3/TRBV12-4 | TGTGCCAGCAGTTTCCGGAAGGTCGGTAGAGAGACCCAGTACTTC | CASSFRKVGRETQYF
many | TRBD2 | TRBJ2-3 | TRBV6-2/TRBV6-3 | TGTGCCAGCAGTCGACTAGCGGGAGAGGGCACAGATACGCAGTATTTT | CASSRLAGEGTDTQYF
few | NA | TRBJ2-3 | TRBV29-1 | TGCAGCCTCCGAGCGAGGGCAGATACGCAGTATTTT | CSLRARADTQYF
few | NA | TRBJ2-7 | TRBV15 | TGTGCCACACGAGGGACACATCGGCCCTACGAGCAGTACTTC | CATRGTHRPYEQYF
NA | NA | TRBJ1-3 | TRBV5-1 | TGCGCCAGCAGCTTGGTACAAAATCAATTTAACGCTGGGGGAAACACCATATATTTT | CASSLVQNQFNAGGNTIYF
few | TRBD2 | TRBJ2-7 | TRBV27 | TGTGCCAGCAGTCCCCGATCTAGCGGGATAGCCCCCCGTAGGACGGGGGAGCAGTACTTC | CASSPRSSGIAPRRTGEQYF
few | NA | TRBJ1-1 | TRBV20-1 | TGCAGCGCCAAAGAGGTGGGCTTTACTGAAGCTTTCTTT | CSAKEVGFTEAFF
NA | NA | TRBJ2-3 | TRBV20-1 | TGCAGTGCTAGAGATCCCCCAGTGCCAGATACGCAGTATTTT | CSARDPPVPDTQYF
NA | NA | TRBJ2-7 | TRBV5-6 | TGTGCCAGCAGCTTGGAGAGGACGTTCGGCTCATACGAGCAGTACTTC | CASSLERTFGSYEQYF
NA | TRBD2 | TRBJ2-7 | TRBV20-1 | TGCAGTGCGCAGACTAGCGGCTCCTACGAGCAGTACTTC | CSAQTSGSYEQYF
NA | NA | TRBJ1-5 | TRBV18 | TGTGCCAGCTCACCAGTCGGCCAGAAGAATCAGCCCCAGCATTTT | CASSPVGQKNQPQHF
NA | NA | TRBJ1-3 | TRBV7-9 | TGTGCCAGCAGCTTAAAAGGGACGGCTGGAAACACCATATATTTT | CASSLKGTAGNTIYF
NA | NA | TRBJ1-2 | TRBV16 | TGTGCCAGCAGCCAATCGCGGCAGGCCCGATTTAACTATGGCTACACCTTC | CASSQSRQARFNYGYTF
few | TRBD2 | TRBJ2-3 | TRBV11-2 | TGTGCCAGCAGCTTAGAACTAGCGGGCTCCACAGATACGCAGTATTTT | CASSLELAGSTDTQYF
few | NA | TRBJ2-1 | TRBV29-1 | TGCAGCGTTGAAGGGCGCGGGACTCGCTCACGAAATGAGCAGTTCTTC | CSVEGRGTRSRNEQFF
few | TRBD1 | TRBJ1-1 | TRBV5-1 | TGCGCCAGCAGCCTGAACTTCCGGGACAGGGCTATGAACACTGAAGCTTTCTTT | CASSLNFRDRAMNTEAFF
few | NA | TRBJ1-5 | TRBV2 | TGTGCCAGCAGTGGAACCGGGACGGGCCTTCAGCCCCAGCATTTT | CASSGTGTGLQPQHF
NA | NA | TRBJ2-7 | TRBV4-1 | TGCGCCAGCAGCCTTCAATCGGAGTCCTACGAGCAGTACTTC | CASSLQSESYEQYF
few | TRBD2 | TRBJ2-1 | TRBV5-1 | TGCGCCAGCAGCGTGAATCTAGCGGGATATTCGGCCAATGAGCAGTTCTTC | CASSVNLAGYSANEQFF
NA | NA | TRBJ2-7 | TRBV2 | TGTGCCAGCACCGAGGGGTCGGAGTTCTCCTACGAGCAGTACTTC | CASTEGSEFSYEQYF
few | TRBD1 | TRBJ2-2 | TRBV6-5 | TGTGCCAGCGTTAGGGCCGGGACAGGCTTCAACACCGGGGAGCTGTTTTTT | CASVRAGTGFNTGELFF
NA | TRBD2 | TRBJ2-2 | TRBV11-2 | TGTGCCAGCAGCTTAATGGGGGGAAGGACTAGAGTAAGGACCGGGGAGCTGTTTTTT | CASSLMGGRTRVRTGELFF
NA | NA | TRBJ2-3 | TRBV5-1 | TGCGCCAGCAGCTTTCCTGGGGGCCCAGATACGCAGTATTTT | CASSFPGGPDTQYF
NA | NA | TRBJ1-1 | TRBV2 | TGTGCCAGCTGCGGGGGCGATTTTAAGACTGAAGCTTTCTTT | CASCGGDFKTEAFF
NA | NA | TRBJ2-7 | TRBV9 | TGTGCCAGCAGCGTGGTGGACGGCGACGAGCAGTACTTC | CASSVVDGDEQYF
NA | NA | TRBJ1-5 | TRBV5-5 | TGTGCCAGCAGCCATACTCCTTTCAATCAGCCCCAGCATTTT | CASSHTPFNQPQHF
few | NA | TRBJ2-7 | TRBV27 | TGTGCCAGCAGTTTACGTCTAGCGAACTACGAGCAGTACTTC | CASSLRLANYEQYF
few | TRBD2 | TRBJ2-1 | TRBV5-1 | TGCGCCAGCAGCTTGGTGGTGGCGGGAGGAGAGCAGTTCTTC | CASSLVVAGGEQFF
NA | TRBD1 | TRBJ1-1 | TRBV9 | TGTGCCAGCAGCCCCCGTACAGGGGGACGGAACACTGAAGCTTTCTTT | CASSPRTGGRNTEAFF
NA | NA | TRBJ2-3 | TRBV20-1 | TGCAGTGCTAGACAGATCACAGATACGCAGTATTTT | CSARQITDTQYF
NA | TRBD2 | TRBJ2-5 | TRBV15 | TGTGCCACCAGCAGACTAGCGGAGGAGGGAGAGACCCAGTACTTC | CATSRLAEEGETQYF